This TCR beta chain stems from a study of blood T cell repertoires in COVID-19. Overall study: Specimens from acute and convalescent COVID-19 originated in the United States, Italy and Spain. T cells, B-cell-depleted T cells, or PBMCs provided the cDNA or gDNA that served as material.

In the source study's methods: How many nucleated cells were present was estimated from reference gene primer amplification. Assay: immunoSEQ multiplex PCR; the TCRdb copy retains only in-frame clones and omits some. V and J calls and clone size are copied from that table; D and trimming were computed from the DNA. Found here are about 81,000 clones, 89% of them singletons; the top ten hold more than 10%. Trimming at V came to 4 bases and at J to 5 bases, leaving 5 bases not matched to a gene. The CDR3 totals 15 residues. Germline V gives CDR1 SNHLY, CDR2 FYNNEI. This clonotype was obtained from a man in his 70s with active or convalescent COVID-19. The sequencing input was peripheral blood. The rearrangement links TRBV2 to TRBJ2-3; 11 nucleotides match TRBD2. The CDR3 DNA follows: TGTGCCAGCAGTGGACTAGCGGGGCTGGGAGATACGCAGTATTTT. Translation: CASSGLAGLGDTQYF.